Sequencing of this T cell receptor (beta chain) was carried out in a study of blood T cell repertoires in COVID-19. For recovered donors of Cohort 3, there were two negative PCRs, clearance, or symptom resolution. The CDR3 extends over 15 amino acids. Unmatched junction bases numbered 3, after V lost 1 base and J lost 4 bases. Germline CDR1 SGDLS, CDR2 YYNGEE. Sequenced by immunoSEQ multiplex PCR; TCRdb stores in-frame clones only, minus some. The repertoire consists of roughly 400,000 clones, with 85% to 90% occurring once and the leading ten covering more than 0.95%. V gene TRBV9 combines with J gene TRBJ2-1; 9 bases are a match to TRBD2. Sequencing was carried out using PBMCs or T cells enriched from blood (not recorded which). The TCR sequence derives from a man aged 25 to 40 who had recovered from COVID-19. In DNA form, the CDR3 reads TGTGCCAGCAGCGTAAATAGCGGGAGTTACAATGAGCAGTTCTTC. Its protein is CASSVNSGSYNEQFF.